This is a list of T cell receptor beta chains from one sample in a study of cytomegalovirus exposure and HLA in healthy donors. The repertoire was sequenced with immunoSEQ multiplex PCR; TCRdb's copy has only in-frame clones and lacks some. The repertoire consists of about 160,000 clones, with about three quarters occurring once and the leading ten covering approximately 2.5%. The sample was PBMCs. These receptors all stem from a woman aged 30 to 39 in good health and CMV-seronegative. CDR3s leave out the opening cysteine and the closing phenylalanine or tryptophan. The D gene is left open where the match is weak.

v_gene: TRBV7-9
d_gene: NA
j_gene: TRBJ1-3
CDR3aa: ASSSARGNTIY

v_gene: TRBV4-3
d_gene: NA
j_gene: TRBJ1-3
CDR3aa: ASSQEHPGVSGNTIY

v_gene: TRBV6-5
d_gene: NA
j_gene: TRBJ2-7
CDR3aa: GSSRAGAYEQY

v_gene: TRBV29-1
d_gene: NA
j_gene: TRBJ2-5
CDR3aa: SVPKHGQSYQETQY

v_gene: TRBV6-5
d_gene: TRBD1
j_gene: TRBJ2-5
CDR3aa: ASSYGGTGRETQY

v_gene: TRBV27
d_gene: TRBD1
j_gene: TRBJ1-5
CDR3aa: ASSSRFLRGGREGDQPQH

v_gene: TRBV4-1
d_gene: NA
j_gene: TRBJ2-1
CDR3aa: ASSQVLASSYNEQF

v_gene: TRBV29-1
d_gene: TRBD1
j_gene: TRBJ1-2
CDR3aa: SVVPDRGGGYT

v_gene: TRBV7-2
d_gene: NA
j_gene: TRBJ2-1
CDR3aa: ASSPLYNEQF

v_gene: TRBV7-9
d_gene: NA
j_gene: TRBJ2-5
CDR3aa: ASSVNQETQY

v_gene: TRBV9
d_gene: NA
j_gene: TRBJ1-1
CDR3aa: ASSVEGQLEAF

v_gene: TRBV5-1
d_gene: NA
j_gene: TRBJ1-1
CDR3aa: ASSFTPGEGMNTEAF

v_gene: TRBV4-2
d_gene: NA
j_gene: TRBJ2-1
CDR3aa: ASSQADRTEYNEQF

v_gene: TRBV7-2
d_gene: NA
j_gene: TRBJ2-1
CDR3aa: ASSKLASEQF

v_gene: TRBV7-6
d_gene: TRBD2
j_gene: TRBJ2-2
CDR3aa: ASSSTASGGTGELF

v_gene: TRBV29-1
d_gene: NA
j_gene: TRBJ2-1
CDR3aa: SQWTKNEQF

v_gene: TRBV6-5
d_gene: TRBD1
j_gene: TRBJ2-7
CDR3aa: ASSGRQGDEQY

v_gene: TRBV4-3
d_gene: NA
j_gene: TRBJ2-3
CDR3aa: ASSLAGTDTQY

v_gene: TRBV9
d_gene: NA
j_gene: NA
CDR3aa: ASSVHNRWDYEQY

v_gene: TRBV6-1
d_gene: NA
j_gene: TRBJ2-7
CDR3aa: ASSELGTYEQY